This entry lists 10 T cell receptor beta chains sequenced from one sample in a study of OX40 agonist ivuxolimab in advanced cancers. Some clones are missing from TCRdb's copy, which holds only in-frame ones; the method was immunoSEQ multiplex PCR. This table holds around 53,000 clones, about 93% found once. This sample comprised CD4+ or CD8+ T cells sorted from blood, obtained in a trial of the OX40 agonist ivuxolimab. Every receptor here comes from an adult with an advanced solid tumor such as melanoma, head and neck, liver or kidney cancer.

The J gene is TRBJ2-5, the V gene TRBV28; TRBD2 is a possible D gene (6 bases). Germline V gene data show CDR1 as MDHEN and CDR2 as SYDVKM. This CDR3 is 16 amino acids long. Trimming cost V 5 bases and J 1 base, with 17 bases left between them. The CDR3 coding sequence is TGTGCCAGCAGTCCCCTGGATAGCGGAACCCAAGAGACCCAGTACTTC. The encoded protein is CASSPLDSGTQETQYF.

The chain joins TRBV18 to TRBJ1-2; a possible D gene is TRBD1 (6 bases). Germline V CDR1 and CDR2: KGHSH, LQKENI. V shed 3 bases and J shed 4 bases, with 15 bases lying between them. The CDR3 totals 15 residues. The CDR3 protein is CASSPSAGVGYGYTF. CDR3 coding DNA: TGTGCCAGCTCACCTTCTGCAGGGGTCGGCTATGGCTACACCTTC.

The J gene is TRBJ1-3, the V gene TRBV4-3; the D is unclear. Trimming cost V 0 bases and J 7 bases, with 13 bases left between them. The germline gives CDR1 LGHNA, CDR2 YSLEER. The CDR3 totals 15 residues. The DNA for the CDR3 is TGCGCCAGCAGCCAAGATGCGGGAAGTAGGAACACCATATATTTT. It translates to CASSQDAGSRNTIYF.

This CDR3 reads CASSRAPRRVVLNTEAFF. DNA of the CDR3: TGTGCCAGCAGTCGAGCTCCCCGCAGGGTAGTTTTGAACACTGAAGCTTTCTTT. The genes are TRBV28 and TRBJ1-1; possibly TRBD1 for D (5 bases). The CDR3 is 18 amino acids. V was shortened by 5 bases and J by 0 bases, with 22 bases between the two germline ends. Germline CDR1 and CDR2: MDHEN and SYDVKM.

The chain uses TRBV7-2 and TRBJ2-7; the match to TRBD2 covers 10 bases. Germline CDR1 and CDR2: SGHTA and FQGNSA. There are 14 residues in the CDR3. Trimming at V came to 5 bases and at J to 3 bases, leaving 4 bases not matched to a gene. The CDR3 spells CASSLGTSVYEQYF. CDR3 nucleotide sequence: TGTGCCAGCAGCCTCGGGACTAGCGTCTACGAGCAGTACTTC.

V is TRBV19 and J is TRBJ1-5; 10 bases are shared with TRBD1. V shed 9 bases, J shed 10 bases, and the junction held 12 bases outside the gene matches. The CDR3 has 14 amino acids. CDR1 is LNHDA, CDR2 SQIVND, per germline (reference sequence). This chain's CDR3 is CASRHGTGVIPQHF. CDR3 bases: TGTGCCAGCAGACACGGGACAGGGGTTATACCCCAGCATTTT.

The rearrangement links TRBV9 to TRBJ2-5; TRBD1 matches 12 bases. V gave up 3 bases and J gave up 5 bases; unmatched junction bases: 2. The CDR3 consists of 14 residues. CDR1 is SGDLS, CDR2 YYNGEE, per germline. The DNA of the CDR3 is TGTGCCAGCAGCGGGGGACAGGGGGCGGAGACCCAGTACTTC. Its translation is CASSGGQGAETQYF.

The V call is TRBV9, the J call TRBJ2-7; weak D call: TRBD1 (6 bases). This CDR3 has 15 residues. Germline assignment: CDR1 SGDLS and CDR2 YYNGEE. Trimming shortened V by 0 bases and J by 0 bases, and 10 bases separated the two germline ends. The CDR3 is CASSVGGGTSYEQYF. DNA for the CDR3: TGTGCCAGCAGCGTAGGTGGGGGCACCTCCTACGAGCAGTACTTC.

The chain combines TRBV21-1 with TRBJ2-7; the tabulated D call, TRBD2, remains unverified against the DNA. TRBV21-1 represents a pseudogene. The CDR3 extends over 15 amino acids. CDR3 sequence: CASSNLGEGPYEQYF. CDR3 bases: TGTGCCAGCAGCAATCTGGGGGAGGGCCCCTACGAGCAGTACTTC.

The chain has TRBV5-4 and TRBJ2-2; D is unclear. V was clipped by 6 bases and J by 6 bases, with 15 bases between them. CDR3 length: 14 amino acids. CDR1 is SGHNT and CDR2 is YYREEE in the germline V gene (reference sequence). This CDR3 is CASKDLIAAGELFF. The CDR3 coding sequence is TGTGCCAGCAAGGACCTAATCGCAGCCGGGGAGCTGTTTTTT.